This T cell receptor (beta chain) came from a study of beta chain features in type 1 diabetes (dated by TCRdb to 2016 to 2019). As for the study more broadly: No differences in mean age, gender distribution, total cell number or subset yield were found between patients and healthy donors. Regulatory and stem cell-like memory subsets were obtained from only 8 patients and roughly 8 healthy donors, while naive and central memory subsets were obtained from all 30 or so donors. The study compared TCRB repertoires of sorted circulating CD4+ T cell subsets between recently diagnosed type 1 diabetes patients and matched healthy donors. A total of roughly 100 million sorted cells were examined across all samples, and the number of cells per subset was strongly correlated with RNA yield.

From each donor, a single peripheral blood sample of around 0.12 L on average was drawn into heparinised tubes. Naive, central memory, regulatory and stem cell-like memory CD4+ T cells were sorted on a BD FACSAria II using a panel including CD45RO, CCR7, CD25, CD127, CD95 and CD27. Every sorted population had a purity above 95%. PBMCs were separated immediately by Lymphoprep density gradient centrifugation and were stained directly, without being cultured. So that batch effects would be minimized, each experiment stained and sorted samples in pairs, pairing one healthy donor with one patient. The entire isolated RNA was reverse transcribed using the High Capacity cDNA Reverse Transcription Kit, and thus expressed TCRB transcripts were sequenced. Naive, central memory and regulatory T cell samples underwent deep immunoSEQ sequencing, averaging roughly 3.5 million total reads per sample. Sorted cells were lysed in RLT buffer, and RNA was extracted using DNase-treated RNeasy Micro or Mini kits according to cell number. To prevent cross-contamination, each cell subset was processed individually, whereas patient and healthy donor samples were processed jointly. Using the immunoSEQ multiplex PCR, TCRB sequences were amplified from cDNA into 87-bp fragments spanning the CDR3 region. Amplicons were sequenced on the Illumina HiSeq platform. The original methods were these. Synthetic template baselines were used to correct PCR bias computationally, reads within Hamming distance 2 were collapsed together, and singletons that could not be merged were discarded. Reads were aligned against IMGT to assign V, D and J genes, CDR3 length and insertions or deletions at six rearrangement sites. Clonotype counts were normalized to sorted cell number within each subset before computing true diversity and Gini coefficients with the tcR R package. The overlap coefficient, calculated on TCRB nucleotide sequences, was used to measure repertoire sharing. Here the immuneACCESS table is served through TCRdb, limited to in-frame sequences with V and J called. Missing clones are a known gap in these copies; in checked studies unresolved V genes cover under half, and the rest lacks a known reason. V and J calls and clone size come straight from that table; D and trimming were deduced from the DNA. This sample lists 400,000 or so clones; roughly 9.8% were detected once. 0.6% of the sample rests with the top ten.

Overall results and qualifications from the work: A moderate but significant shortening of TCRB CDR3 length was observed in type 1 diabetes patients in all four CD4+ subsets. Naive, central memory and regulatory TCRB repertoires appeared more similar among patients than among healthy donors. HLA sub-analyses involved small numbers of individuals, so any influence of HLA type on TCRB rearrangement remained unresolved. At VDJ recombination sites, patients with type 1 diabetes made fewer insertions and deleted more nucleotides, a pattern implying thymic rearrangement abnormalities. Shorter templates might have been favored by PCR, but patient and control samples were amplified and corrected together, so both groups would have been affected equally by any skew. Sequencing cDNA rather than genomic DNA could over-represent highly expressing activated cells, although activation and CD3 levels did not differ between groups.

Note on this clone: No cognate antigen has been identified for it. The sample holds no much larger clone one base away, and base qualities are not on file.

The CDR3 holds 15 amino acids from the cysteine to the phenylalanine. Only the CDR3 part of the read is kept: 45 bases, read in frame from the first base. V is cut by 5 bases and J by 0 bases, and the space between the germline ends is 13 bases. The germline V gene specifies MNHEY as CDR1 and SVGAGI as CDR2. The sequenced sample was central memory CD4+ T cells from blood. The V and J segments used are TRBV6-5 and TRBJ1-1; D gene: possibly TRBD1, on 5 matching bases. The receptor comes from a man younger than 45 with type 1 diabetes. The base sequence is TGTGCCAGCAGTGGTGGGGGTTATATGAACACTGAAGCTTTCTTT. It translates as CASSGGGYMNTEAFF.